The clone carrying this TCR beta chain appeared many times. The CDR3 has 15 residues. CDR1 MNHEY and CDR2 SVGAGI come from the germline V gene. V gave up 6 bases and J gave up 4 bases, with 13 bases separating them. Using its own MiXCR run on the RT-PCR reads, TCRdb lists one record per CDR3 protein. In the table there are more than 600,000 distinct CDR3 sequences, 14% of which are singletons. This sequence was found in a female donor in good health, serving as a healthy control. The V and J genes are TRBV6-5 and TRBJ1-6; D may be TRBD1 (6 bases). The sequenced material came from memory CD4+ T cells from blood. In nucleotides, the CDR3 is TGTGCCAGCAGCCCAACCCAGGGGTATAATTCACCCCTCCACTTT. This codes for CASSPTQGYNSPLHF.